Following are 2 T cell receptor beta chains from one sample sequenced in a study of cytomegalovirus exposure and HLA in healthy donors. Researchers ran the PCR with 60 Vbeta and 13 Jbeta primers. Some clones are missing from TCRdb's copy, which holds only in-frame ones; the method was immunoSEQ multiplex PCR. This repertoire includes 130,000 to 150,000 clones. The sample comprised PBMCs. Source of these receptors: a man in his forties in good health and CMV-seronegative.

The chain is built from TRBV27 and TRBJ2-3; 14 bases line up with TRBD2. The germline CDR1 and CDR2 sequences are MNHEY and SMNVEV (reference sequence). The CDR3 extends over 18 amino acids. V was pared by 3 bases and J by 2 bases, with 7 bases of the junction left unmatched. CDR3 sequence reads: CASSFLGLAGGHTDTQYF. In DNA, the CDR3 is TGTGCCAGCAGTTTCCTAGGACTAGCGGGGGGTCACACAGATACGCAGTATTTT.

V is TRBV9 and J is TRBJ2-3; D may be TRBD2 (7 bases). CDR1 is SGDLS, CDR2 YYNGEE, per germline. CDR3 length equals 15 residues. Trimming pared 3 bases from V and 5 bases from J, leaving 16 bases between. The CDR3 here is CASSGGSGGRDTQYF. CDR3 DNA: TGTGCCAGCAGCGGGGGTTCCGGGGGGCGAGATACGCAGTATTTT.